This T cell receptor (beta chain) is drawn from a study of T cells after posttransplantation cyclophosphamide. The naive gate required viable CD3+CD4+ or CD3+CD8+ cells with CCR7+CD45RA+CD45RO-CD95-CD27+CD28+ phenotype. In this sample, this clone turned up a few times. The antigen remains unidentified. Overall study results and limits: Later post-transplant blood repertoires were often dominated by donor CD8+ memory clones.

Per the germline V gene, CDR1 is SNHLY and CDR2 is FYNNEI. CDR3 length equals 17 residues. Trimming took 4 bases from V and 4 from J, leaving 22 bases between them. The method was immunoSEQ multiplex PCR; TCRdb's version includes in-frame clones alone and lacks a portion of them. The sample has about 31,000 clones; over 80% are singletons. This chain uses TRBV2 with TRBJ1-1; D might be TRBD1 (6 bases). The sequenced material came from naive CD4+ T cells sorted from PBMCs. This TCR was recovered from a woman in her sixties in good health, CMV-negative, and a related stem cell transplant donor. DNA for the CDR3: TGTGCCAGCAGTGCCGGGACACACTCAAGAGGGGCCACTGAAGCTTTCTTT. Translated: CASSAGTHSRGATEAFF.